This T cell receptor (beta chain) was profiled in a study of spatial heterogeneity in lung cancer. Study overall: Combinations of a unique TCR and a UMI were tallied in raw reads, and on average each appeared more than ten times. General study points: Sequencing reached an estimated coverage of tumor T cells that was only around 7% for alpha chains and more than 11% for beta chains. There was tracking of ubiquitous and regional nonsynonymous mutations by the respective counts of ubiquitous and regional expanded TCRs. Tumor mutation count correlated with how many alpha and beta TCRs expanded intratumorally.

Time point indicated: sample taken at primary tumor resection. Whole RNA obtained from tumor, nontumor lung or frozen PBMC underwent sequencing without sorting. Within the sample, this clonotype is medium-sized. Its matching antigen is unknown. One entry per CDR3 protein, called by TCRdb with MiXCR from the 5' RACE reads. The sample holds about 6,000 distinct CDR3 sequences, less than 15% seen once. Germline lookup yields CDR1 MDHEN and CDR2 SYDVKM. The CDR3 is 14 amino acids. The junction had 5 bases not matched to a gene; V was cut back by 6 bases and J by 7 bases. The origin of this receptor is a male donor with early-stage non-small cell lung cancer. The specimen was lung tumor tissue, collected at surgery. The rearrangement links TRBV28 to TRBJ2-2; TRBD1 aligns across 10 bases. The CDR3 loop reads CASRTGGRVGELFF. The DNA of the CDR3 is TGTGCCAGCAGGACAGGGGGCAGGGTCGGGGAGCTGTTTTTT. Full variable domain (missing parts from reference TRBV28 and TRBJ2-2): DVKVTQSSRYLVKRTGEKVFLECVQDMDHENMFWYRQDPGLGLRLIYFSYDVKMKEKGDIPEGYSVSREKKERFSLILESASTNQTSMYLCASRTGGRVGELFFGEGSRLTVL.